Below are 24 T cell receptor beta chains sequenced from a single sample in a study of identical twins. TCRdb re-called the 5' RACE reads with MiXCR, one entry per CDR3 protein. The sample gives some 760,000 distinct CDR3 sequences, roughly 20% of which show up once; roughly 13% is in the top ten. These records were also assigned to another study, of T cells expressing NK-cell markers.

The material sequenced was PBMCs. These receptors were obtained from a woman under 30 in good health.

In this sample, this clonotype turned up a few times. The J gene is TRBJ1-2, the V gene TRBV6-5; 7 bases fit TRBD1. J gave up 2 bases and V 0 bases, and 12 bases lay outside the gene matches. The CDR3 sequence is 18 residues long. CDR1 is MNHEY and CDR2 is SVGAGI in the germline V gene. The CDR3, as DNA: TGTGCCAGCAGTTACTCGTTCAGTCAGGCAGGGGGAAACTATGGCTACACCTTC. This encodes CASSYSFSQAGGNYGYTF.

The CDR3 DNA reads as TGCGCCAGCAGTCGACCACTCACATATCGCTACGAGCAGTACTTC. This translates into CASSRPLTYRYEQYF. The chain is built from TRBV23-1 and TRBJ2-7; D is unclear. TRBV23-1 is annotated as an ORF whose role is uncertain. This CDR3 comprises 15 residues. Trimming shortened V by 4 bases and J by 3 bases, and 16 bases separated the two germline ends.

This clonotype showed up just a few times. The rearrangement joins TRBV12-3 or TRBV12-4 to TRBJ2-1, with unresolved D. The germline V and J ends were trimmed by 2 bases and 13 bases, with 9 bases remaining between them. The CDR3 is 11 residues long. The CDR3 reads CASSLNHRQFF. CDR3 bases: TGTGCCAGCAGTTTAAACCACCGACAGTTCTTC.

This clonotype has a handful of counts. The rearrangement joins TRBV27 to TRBJ2-7, with TRBD1 as a possible D gene (5 bases). CDR3 length: 14 amino acids. Germline values: CDR1 MNHEY, CDR2 SMNVEV (reference sequence). V was shortened by 2 bases and J by 2 bases, with 10 bases between the two germline ends. The CDR3 DNA reads TGTGCCAGCAGTTTAAAATCAGGGACCTACGAGCAGTACTTC. Translating gives CASSLKSGTYEQYF.

This clonotype came up many times. V usage is TRBV5-1 and J usage is TRBJ1-5, with a weak D call TRBD1 (5 bases). The length of the CDR3 is 14 residues. Trimming pared 4 bases from V and 7 bases from J, leaving 15 bases between. Germline-derived CDR1 and CDR2 are SGHRS and YFSETQ. In DNA, the CDR3 is TGCGCCAGCAGCCCCGACACGGGGGACCAGCCCCAGCATTTT. Translated, it gives CASSPDTGDQPQHF.

The chain carries TRBV10-3 and TRBJ2-7; a weak D match, TRBD2 (5 bases). CDR1 and CDR2 from the germline V gene are ENHRY and SYGVKD. The CDR3 covers 14 residues. V dropped 2 bases and J dropped 4 bases, with 12 bases sitting between them. The CDR3 coding sequence is TGTGCCATCAGTGAGGGGCGTGGACTTTACGAGCAGTACTTC. This translates into CAISEGRGLYEQYF.

This clonotype has a handful of counts. The CDR3 reads CASSRPSGGETQYF. The CDR3, as DNA: TGTGCCAGCAGCCGACCTAGCGGGGGGGAGACCCAGTACTTC. The chain recombines TRBV9 with TRBJ2-5; TRBD2 aligns across 11 bases. In germline, CDR1 is SGDLS, CDR2 YYNGEE. With V trimmed by 4 bases and J by 5 bases, 4 bases remained unmatched. The CDR3 has 14 residues.

The chain joins TRBV12-3 or TRBV12-4 to TRBJ2-3; D tentatively reads TRBD1 or TRBD2 (5 bases each). The CDR3 has 13 amino acids. V dropped 5 bases and J dropped 6 bases, with 12 bases sitting between them. The CDR3 DNA reads as TGTGCCAGCAGTCGAGACTGGGGGGATACGCAGTATTTT. Protein sequence: CASSRDWGDTQYF.

This rearrangement joins TRBV12-3 or TRBV12-4 to TRBJ2-1, with no clear D. Trimming cost V 1 base and J 7 bases, with 11 bases left between them. The CDR3 is 14 amino acids. This CDR3 is CASSLGSVGNEQFF. CDR3 nucleotides: TGTGCCAGCAGTTTAGGATCAGTAGGAAATGAGCAGTTCTTC.

This clonotype occurred a few times. This chain links TRBV5-1 with TRBJ2-1; 13 nucleotides align to TRBD2. The length of the CDR3 is 18 residues. Germline V CDR1 and CDR2: SGHRS, YFSETQ. J gave up 7 bases and V 5 bases, and 15 bases lay outside the gene matches. The chain's CDR3 is CASRPDSTSGGKVNEQFF. The DNA of the CDR3 is TGCGCCAGCAGGCCAGATTCGACTAGCGGGGGGAAGGTGAATGAGCAGTTCTTC. The full variable domain, completed using reference TRBV5-1 and TRBJ2-1, is KAGVTQTPRYLIKTRGQQVTLSCSPISGHRSVSWYQQTPGQGLQFLFEYFSETQRNKGNFPGRFSGRQFSNSRSEMNVSTLELGDSALYLCASRPDSTSGGKVNEQFFGPGTRLTVL.

The rearrangement links TRBV6-1 to TRBJ1-5; 7 nucleotides align to TRBD1. V was pared by 11 bases and J by 5 bases, with 21 bases of the junction left unmatched. Per germline, CDR1 MNHNS and CDR2 SASEGT. The CDR3 has 17 amino acids. This CDR3 is CAGRLDRANRKDQPQHF. DNA of the CDR3: TGTGCCGGCCGCCTCGACAGGGCAAATCGGAAAGATCAGCCCCAGCATTTT.

This clonotype has more than one count but fewer than ten. The genes are TRBV7-8 and TRBJ2-1; 8 positions agree with TRBD2. Germline values: CDR1 SGHVS, CDR2 FQNEAQ. Losses at the gene ends were 1 base for V and 4 bases for J; bases not matched to a gene: 6. The CDR3 spans 16 residues. The CDR3 sequence: CASSLVRGVLYNEQFF. The CDR3 nucleotides are TGTGCCAGCAGCTTAGTGCGGGGGGTCCTATACAATGAGCAGTTCTTC. Full variable domain (rest looked up from reference TRBV7-8 and TRBJ2-1): GAGVSQSPRYKVAKRGQDVALRCDPISGHVSLFWYQQALGQGPEFLTYFQNEAQLDKSGLPSDRFFAERPEGSVSTLKIQRTQQEDSAVYLCASSLVRGVLYNEQFFGPGTRLTVL.

The chain combines TRBV5-1 with TRBJ2-1, with D hard to call. V was cut by 3 bases and J by 9 bases, with 16 bases left in between. Germline V gives CDR1 SGHRS, CDR2 YFSETQ. The CDR3 has 14 amino acids. Here the CDR3 reads CASSSVPLVREQFF. In DNA, the CDR3 is TGCGCCAGCAGCTCGGTCCCCCTGGTACGTGAGCAGTTCTTC.

This sequence joins TRBV6-2 or TRBV6-3 and TRBJ2-7, with D possibly matching TRBD1 (6 bases). Germline lookup yields CDR1 MNHEY and CDR2 SVGEGT. The V end lost 1 base, the J end lost 0 bases, and 13 bases lay between the germline ends. The CDR3 spans 16 residues. The CDR3 coding sequence is TGTGCCAGCAGTTACTACTGGACAGCTCTCTCCTACGAGCAGTACTTC. Its protein product is CASSYYWTALSYEQYF.

This chain connects TRBV25-1 to TRBJ1-2; D is uncertain. Germline V CDR1 and CDR2: MGHDK, SYGVNS. Trimming removed 6 bases from V and 4 bases from J, with 15 bases in between. The CDR3 runs 14 residues. The CDR3, as DNA: TGTGCCAGCAGCCCTCTGACCGCCAGCTATGGCTACACCTTC. The encoded protein is CASSPLTASYGYTF.

The CDR3 protein is CASSLGLEDEQFF. CDR3 coding DNA: TGCGCCAGCAGCTTGGGGTTAGAGGATGAGCAGTTCTTC. J is TRBJ2-1 and V is TRBV5-1; D is undetermined. Trimming shortened V by 0 bases and J by 8 bases, and 9 bases separated the two germline ends. The germline V gene has CDR1 SGHRS and CDR2 YFSETQ. The CDR3 loop spans 13 amino acids.

In its sample, this clonotype was seen a few times. This chain joins TRBV7-2 and TRBJ2-5; D may be TRBD1 (5 bases). The CDR3 sequence is 13 residues long. Germline lookup yields CDR1 SGHTA and CDR2 FQGNSA. The V end lost 3 bases, the J end lost 1 base, and 6 bases lay between the germline ends. CDR3 DNA: TGTGCCAGCAGCTTGACAGCCCAAGAGACCCAGTACTTC. Its protein product is CASSLTAQETQYF.

This clonotype has only a few counts. V and J are TRBV29-1 and TRBJ2-1; D might be TRBD1 or TRBD2, each matching 6 bases. CDR3 length: 15 residues. The germline V gene encodes CDR1 SQVTM and CDR2 ANQGSEA. Trimming shortened V by 6 bases and J by 0 bases, and 15 bases separated the two germline ends. The CDR3 DNA follows: TGCAGCGTCAGCAAAGGGGGGATCTCCTACAATGAGCAGTTCTTC. It codes for CSVSKGGISYNEQFF.

This clonotype was seen repeatedly, ten times or more. The chain couples TRBV5-1 to TRBJ2-1; 8 bases align to TRBD2. Trimming at V came to 0 bases and at J to 8 bases, leaving 7 bases not matched to a gene. The CDR3 spans 15 residues. Germline V lookup: CDR1 SGHRS, CDR2 YFSETQ. For the CDR3, the DNA is TGCGCCAGCAGCTTGGTGGCGGGAGGTTACGATGAGCAGTTCTTC. Its translation is CASSLVAGGYDEQFF.

The CDR3 is CSGRAGRGVGEQYF. The CDR3 coding sequence is TGCAGCGGTCGGGCGGGCAGGGGCGTAGGCGAGCAGTACTTC. The chain employs TRBV29-1 and TRBJ2-7, with D maybe TRBD1 (6 bases). The V end was cut by 7 bases, the J end by 6 bases, with 22 bases between. CDR1 and CDR2 from the germline V gene are SQVTM and ANQGSEA. This CDR3 region has 14 residues.

This chain joins TRBV6-1 and TRBJ2-3, with a weak D call TRBD1 (7 bases). CDR1 is MNHNS and CDR2 is SASEGT in the germline V gene. The CDR3 spans 13 residues. Trimming removed 11 bases at V and 2 bases at J, with 14 bases between. CDR3 residues: CAGGTDSTDTQYF. The DNA for the CDR3 is TGTGCCGGAGGGACAGACTCCACAGATACGCAGTATTTT.

This clonotype was observed at least ten times. The gene calls are TRBV15 and TRBJ2-5; TRBD2 agrees at 7 bases. CDR1 is LNHNV and CDR2 is YYDKDF in the germline V gene (reference sequence). Losses at the gene ends were 1 base for V and 0 bases for J; bases not matched to a gene: 5. CDR3 length equals 16 residues. CDR3 DNA sequence: TGTGCCACCAGCAGAGGAGAGGGAGGGAACCAAGAGACCCAGTACTTC. Its protein is CATSRGEGGNQETQYF.

The gene calls are TRBV28 and TRBJ1-5; the D is unclear. From germline, CDR1 is MDHEN and CDR2 SYDVKM. The CDR3 loop spans 15 amino acids. The V end lost 5 bases, the J end lost 4 bases, and 15 bases lay between the germline ends. The DNA of the CDR3 is TGTGCCAGCAGTCTGTACCGGGTCCAGAATCAGCCCCAGCATTTT. Amino acids: CASSLYRVQNQPQHF.

The table lists this clonotype with a few counts. The chain has TRBV6-1 and TRBJ2-1, with TRBD2 matching over 9 bases. The J segment lost 8 bases and the V segment lost 5 bases, leaving 13 bases of the junction unmatched. The germline V gene has CDR1 MNHNS and CDR2 SASEGT. The CDR3 consists of 16 residues. DNA of the CDR3: TGTGCCAGCAGTCTTGAGCGGGGGGTCCTTAAGGATGAGCAGTTCTTC. It translates to CASSLERGVLKDEQFF.